This TCR beta chain was identified during a study of T cell repertoires in cytomegalovirus infection. Overall study results and limits: People with CMV and the relevant HLA were identified by cumulative public TCR beta family frequency. There were HLA-C-restricted CMV-specific TCR beta clonotypes dominating the ex vivo response.

The length of the CDR3 is 12 residues. CDR1 and CDR2 from the germline V gene are DFQATT and SNEGSKA (reference sequence). V lost 0 bases and J 13 bases, leaving 15 bases between the germline ends. MiXCR, run by TCRdb on the reads, gives a single entry per CDR3 protein. Of 400,000 or so distinct CDR3 sequences in the sample, around 18% were seen once. With respect to this clonotype: What it recognizes is unknown.

The origin of this receptor is a human donor in good health (CMV status not recorded). Some clones in this sample may be carry-over from other donors' samples. The material sequenced was PBMCs. V gene TRBV20-1 combines with J gene TRBJ1-2; D ambiguous. The CDR3 sequence: CSARDRLNAFTF. In DNA form, the CDR3 reads TGCAGTGCTAGAGATCGGCTCAACGCGTTCACCTTC.